The rows below give T cell receptor beta chains drawn from one sample of a study of cytomegalovirus exposure and HLA in healthy donors. Method: immunoSEQ multiplex PCR; TCRdb's copy keeps in-frame clones and lacks some. Of 130,000 or so clones listed, about four fifths are singletons. Source material: PBMCs. Receptors were obtained from a man younger than 45 in good health and CMV-seronegative. The CDR3 runs from the conserved cysteine through the conserved F or W. The order of the fields is CDR3 protein, CDR3 DNA, clone size, V gene, J gene, D gene. D genes are given only for firm matches. Some rows mark clone size as missing; the rest say once, few, many or name a class of expanded clone.

CASSFLGGGDEKLFF	TGTGCCAGCAGCTTTTTAGGGGGGGGAGATGAAAAACTGTTTTTT	medium-sized	TRBV7-9	TRBJ1-4	-
CASRRGAASSYEQYF	TGCGCCAGCCGCCGGGGGGCGGCAAGCTCCTACGAGCAGTACTTC	-	TRBV5-1	TRBJ2-7	-
CASSQKLTGELFF	TGCGCCAGCAGCCAGAAACTCACCGGGGAGCTGTTTTTT	-	TRBV4-1	TRBJ2-2	-
CASSHLIYRAAFF	TGCGCCAGCAGTCATTTAATTTATCGCGCGGCTTTCTTT	-	TRBV23-1	TRBJ1-1	-
CASFCSGTGCFGELFF	TGTGCCAGCTTCTGCTCCGGGACAGGGTGTTTCGGGGAGCTGTTTTTT	-	TRBV7-9	TRBJ2-2	TRBD1
CASRTGDGNYGYTF	TGTGCCAGCCGTACGGGGGACGGGAACTATGGCTACACCTTC	few	TRBV5-8	TRBJ1-2	-
CASSPTGIDSPLHF	TGTGCCAGCAGTCCTACAGGGATCGACTCACCCCTCCACTTT	-	TRBV27	TRBJ1-6	-
CASSRLAGSYNEQFF	TGTGCCAGTAGTCGGTTAGCGGGGAGCTACAATGAGCAGTTCTTC	-	TRBV19	TRBJ2-1	TRBD2
CASSKGGTGELFF	TGCGCCAGCAGCAAAGGGGGCACCGGGGAGCTGTTTTTT	-	TRBV5-1	TRBJ2-2	-
CASSALGASYEQYF	TGTGCCAGCAGCGCTTTAGGGGCGTCCTACGAGCAGTACTTC	-	TRBV6-1	TRBJ2-7	-
CASSLSGSLKLFF	TGTGCCAGCAGTTTAAGCGGCAGCTTAAAACTGTTTTTT	-	TRBV28	TRBJ1-4	-
CASSRTGAFIEQYF	TGTGCCAGCAGCCGAACAGGGGCATTTATCGAGCAGTACTTC	few	TRBV14	TRBJ2-7	TRBD1
CASSQEASGRYNEQFF	TGCGCCAGCAGCCAAGAGGCTAGCGGGAGGTACAATGAGCAGTTCTTC	few	TRBV4-3	TRBJ2-1	TRBD2
CASRYTPNQPQHF	TGTGCCAGCAGGTATACACCCAATCAGCCCCAGCATTTT	-	TRBV28	TRBJ1-5	-
CASSLGGTVRLPLHF	TGTGCCAGCAGCTTAGGGGGGACAGTCAGATTACCCCTCCACTTT	few	TRBV7-2	TRBJ1-6	TRBD1
CASRVAGGTQYF	TGTGCCAGCAGAGTAGCGGGAGGAACGCAGTATTTT	-	TRBV6-5	TRBJ2-3	TRBD2
CASKLTGVGEQYF	TGTGCCAGCAAATTGACAGGGGTGGGGGAGCAGTACTTC	-	TRBV6-1	TRBJ2-7	TRBD1
CASSLGTSGINEQFF	TGTGCCAGCAGTTTAGGGACTAGCGGGATCAATGAGCAGTTCTTC	-	TRBV28	TRBJ2-1	TRBD2
CAWSARTEAFF	TGTGCCTGGAGTGCGAGGACTGAAGCTTTCTTT	-	TRBV30	TRBJ1-1	-
CAVLGRAFGGYTF	TGTGCCGTCTTAGGCAGGGCGTTTGGAGGCTACACCTTC	once	TRBV6-1	TRBJ1-2	-
CASRPDRSSTDTQYF	TGCGCCAGCAGACCGGACAGGTCTAGCACAGATACGCAGTATTTT	-	TRBV5-1	TRBJ2-3	TRBD1
CASREQVFSYEQYF	TGTGCCAGCAGAGAACAGGTGTTCTCCTACGAGCAGTACTTC	-	TRBV7-2	TRBJ2-7	-
CASSERYYEQYF	TGTGCCAGCAGTGAACGCTATTACGAGCAGTACTTC	-	TRBV2	TRBJ2-7	-
CAWSVGPEQYF	TGTGCCTGGAGTGTTGGGCCCGAGCAGTACTTC	-	TRBV30	TRBJ2-7	-
CASSRSGTRSDTQYF	TGTGCCAGCAGTCGCTCCGGGACTAGGTCAGATACGCAGTATTTT	few	TRBV6-5	TRBJ2-3	TRBD2
CASRRSSYNSPLHF	TGTGCCAGCAGGCGAAGCTCCTATAATTCACCCCTCCACTTT	-	TRBV6-5	TRBJ1-6	-
CASTTGEETQYF	TGTGCCAGCACGACAGGGGAAGAGACCCAGTACTTC	-	TRBV28	TRBJ2-5	TRBD1
CASSFATGTQYF	TGTGCCAGCAGTTTCGCAACAGGGACCCAGTACTTC	once	TRBV27	TRBJ2-5	-
CASRPPRLISGNTIYF	TGTGCCAGTAGGCCACCCCGACTGATCTCTGGAAACACCATATATTTT	-	TRBV19	TRBJ1-3	-
CASSLGTSQYEQCF	TGTGCCAGCAGCTTAGGGACTAGCCAGTACGAGCAGTGCTTC	-	TRBV13	TRBJ2-7	TRBD2
CASRGGGSSRNTIYF	TGTGCCAGCCGGGGCGGGGGCTCCTCAAGAAACACCATATATTTT	-	TRBV6-6	TRBJ1-3	-
CASSLVAGELFF	TGCGCCAGCAGCCTGGTCGCCGGGGAGCTGTTTTTT	-	TRBV5-1	TRBJ2-2	-